This T cell receptor (beta chain) comes out of a study of radiation and T cells in renal cell carcinoma. On the study more broadly: Nephrectomy followed 15 Gy stereotactic body radiation by 4 weeks.

Assay used: immunoSEQ multiplex PCR; TCRdb lists only in-frame clones, some missing. The sample holds some 120,000 clones, around four fifths seen once. The germline V and J ends were trimmed by 5 bases and 8 bases, with 13 bases remaining between them. CDR1 and CDR2 (germline): LGHNA, YSLEER. The CDR3 has 13 residues. This clone was counted a single time. Time point indicated: blood 2 weeks post-SBRT. Treatment reported: 15 Gy SBRT to primary tumor, nephrectomy 4 weeks later. This specimen was blood, taken from a patient whose treatment included radiotherapy and nephrectomy. This chain uses TRBV4-3 with TRBJ2-1; TRBD2 is a possible D gene (7 bases). The TCR was taken from a woman aged 60 to 75 with renal cell carcinoma. The chain's CDR3 is CASSSEGGYEQFF. The CDR3 nucleotides read TGCGCCAGCAGCTCGGAGGGGGGGTATGAGCAGTTCTTC.